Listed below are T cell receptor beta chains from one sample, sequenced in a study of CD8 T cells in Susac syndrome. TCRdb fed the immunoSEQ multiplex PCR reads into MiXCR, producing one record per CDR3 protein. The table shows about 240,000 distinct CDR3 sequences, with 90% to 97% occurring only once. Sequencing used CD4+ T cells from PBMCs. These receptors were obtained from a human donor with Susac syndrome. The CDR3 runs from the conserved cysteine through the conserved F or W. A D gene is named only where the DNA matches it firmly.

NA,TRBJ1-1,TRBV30,TGTGCCTGGAGACTGTACTCGAACACTGAAGCTTTCTTT,CAWRLYSNTEAFF
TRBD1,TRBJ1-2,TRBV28,TGTGCCAGCAGCCGCACAGGGGGCGAAACCTATGGCTACACCTTC,CASSRTGGETYGYTF
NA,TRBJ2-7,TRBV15,TGTGCCACCAGCAGAGAGCCCCAATACGAGCAGTACTTC,CATSREPQYEQYF
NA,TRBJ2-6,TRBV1,TGCACCAGCAGCCTCATTCCAGCGGGGGGCGAGGACAATGGGGCCAACGTCCTGACTTTC,CTSSLIPAGGEDNGANVLTF
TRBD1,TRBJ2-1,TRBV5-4,TGTGCCAGCAGCTCCGGGACAGCTGAGCAGTTCTTC,CASSSGTAEQFF
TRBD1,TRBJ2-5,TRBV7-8,TGTGCCAGCAGCCCAGACAGGGTCGTCGCAGAGACCCAGTACTTC,CASSPDRVVAETQYF
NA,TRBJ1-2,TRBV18,TGTGCCAGCTCACCCTCCGGGGAATGGGGCTACACCTTC,CASSPSGEWGYTF
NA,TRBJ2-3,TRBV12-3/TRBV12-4,TGTGCCAGCATGCTAGCCCCAGATACGCAGTATTTT,CASMLAPDTQYF
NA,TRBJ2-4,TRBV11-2,TGTGCCAGCAGCTTAGACCCGTTAGCCAAAAACATTCAGTACTTC,CASSLDPLAKNIQYF
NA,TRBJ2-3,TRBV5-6,TGTGCCAGCAGCTCACCGGGCGCAGATACGCAGTATTTT,CASSSPGADTQYF
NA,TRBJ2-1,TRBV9,TGTGCCAGCAGCGTAGCGGGGGCCACGTTAGGTTCCTACAATGAGCAGTTCTTC,CASSVAGATLGSYNEQFF
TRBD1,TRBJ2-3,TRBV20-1,TGCAGTGCTACCGGACAGGGTAGAGATACGCAGTATTTT,CSATGQGRDTQYF
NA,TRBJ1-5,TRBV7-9,TGTGCCAGCAGCCTGGACGCAAATCAGCCCCAGCATTTT,CASSLDANQPQHF
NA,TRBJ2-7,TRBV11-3,TGTGCCAGCAGCGCCGGACAGGAGCAGTACTTC,CASSAGQEQYF
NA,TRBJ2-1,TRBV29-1,TGCAGCGTTGTGACGGACTCCTACAATGAGCAGTTCTTC,CSVVTDSYNEQFF
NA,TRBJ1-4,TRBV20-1,TGCAGTGCTAGAGATTGGGGATACAGGGAGGCTAATGAAAAACTGTTTTTT,CSARDWGYREANEKLFF
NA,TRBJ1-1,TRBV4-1,TGCGCCAGCAGCCAAGATGGCGACAGGTCCTGGCTGGTCACTGAAGCTTTCTTT,CASSQDGDRSWLVTEAFF
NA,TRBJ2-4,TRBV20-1,TGCAGTGCTGAGGGACTAGCCAAAAACATTCAGTACTTC,CSAEGLAKNIQYF
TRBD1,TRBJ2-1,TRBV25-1,TGTGCCAGCAGTGAGCGACAGGGGGCATACAATGAGCAGTTCTTC,CASSERQGAYNEQFF
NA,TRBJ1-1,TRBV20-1,TGCAGTGCTAGGGGGCAGGGGTCGAACACTGAAGCTTTCTTT,CSARGQGSNTEAFF